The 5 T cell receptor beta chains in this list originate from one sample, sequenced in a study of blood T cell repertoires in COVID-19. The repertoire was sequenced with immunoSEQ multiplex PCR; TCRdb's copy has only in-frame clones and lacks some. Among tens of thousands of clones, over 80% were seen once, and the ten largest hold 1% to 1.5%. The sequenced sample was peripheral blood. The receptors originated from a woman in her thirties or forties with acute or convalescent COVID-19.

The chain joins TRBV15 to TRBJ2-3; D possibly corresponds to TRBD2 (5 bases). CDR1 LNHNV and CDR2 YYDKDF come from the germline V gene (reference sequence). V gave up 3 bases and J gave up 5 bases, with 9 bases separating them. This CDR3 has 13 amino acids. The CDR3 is CATSSGVRDTQYF. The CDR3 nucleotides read TGTGCCACCAGCAGCGGGGTTCGAGATACGCAGTATTTT.

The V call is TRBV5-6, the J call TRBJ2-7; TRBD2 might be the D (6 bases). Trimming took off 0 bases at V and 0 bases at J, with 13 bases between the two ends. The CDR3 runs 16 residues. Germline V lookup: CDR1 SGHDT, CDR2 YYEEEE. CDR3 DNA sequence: TGTGCCAGCAGCTTGGATTCCGGGGGAGGCTCCTACGAGCAGTACTTC. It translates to CASSLDSGGGSYEQYF.

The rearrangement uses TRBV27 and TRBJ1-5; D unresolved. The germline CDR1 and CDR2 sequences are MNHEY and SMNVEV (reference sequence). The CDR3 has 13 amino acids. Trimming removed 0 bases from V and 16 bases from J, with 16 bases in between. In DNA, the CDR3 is TGTGCCAGCAGTTTATCGGTGACTGGAGACCGTCATTTT. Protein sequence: CASSLSVTGDRHF.

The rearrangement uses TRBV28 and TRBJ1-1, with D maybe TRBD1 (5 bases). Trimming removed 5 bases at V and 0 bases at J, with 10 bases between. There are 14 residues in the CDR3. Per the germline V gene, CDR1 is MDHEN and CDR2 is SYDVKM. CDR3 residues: CASSQGPLNTEAFF. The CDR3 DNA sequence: TGTGCCAGCAGTCAGGGCCCTTTGAACACTGAAGCTTTCTTT.

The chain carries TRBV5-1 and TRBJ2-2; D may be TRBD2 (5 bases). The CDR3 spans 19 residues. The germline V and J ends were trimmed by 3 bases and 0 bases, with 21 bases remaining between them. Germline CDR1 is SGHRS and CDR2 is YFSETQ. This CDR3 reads CASSSGLLKIPTNTGELFF. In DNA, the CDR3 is TGCGCCAGCAGCTCAGGACTCCTCAAAATACCAACGAACACCGGGGAGCTGTTTTTT.